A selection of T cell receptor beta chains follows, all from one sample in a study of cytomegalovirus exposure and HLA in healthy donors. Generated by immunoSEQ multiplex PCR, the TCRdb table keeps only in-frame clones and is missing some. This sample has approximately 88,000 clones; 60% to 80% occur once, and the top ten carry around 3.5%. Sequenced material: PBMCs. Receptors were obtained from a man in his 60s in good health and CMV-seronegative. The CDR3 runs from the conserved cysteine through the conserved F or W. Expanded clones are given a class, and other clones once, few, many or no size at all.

CDR3aa: CASSGVDRDGNYGYTF
v_gene: TRBV10-1
abundance: -
j_gene: TRBJ1-2

CDR3aa: CASSEAPRLQAFF
v_gene: TRBV2
abundance: -
j_gene: TRBJ1-1

CDR3aa: CASSTPGGSGAGEQYF
v_gene: TRBV11-2
abundance: -
j_gene: TRBJ2-7

CDR3aa: CASSSSNTEAFF
v_gene: TRBV7-3
abundance: -
j_gene: TRBJ1-1

CDR3aa: CASSDLLAGGSYNEQFF
v_gene: TRBV19
abundance: -
j_gene: TRBJ2-1

CDR3aa: CASSLAGSSTDTQYF
v_gene: TRBV5-1
abundance: few
j_gene: TRBJ2-3

CDR3aa: CTSRSASSGNTIYF
v_gene: TRBV2
abundance: -
j_gene: TRBJ1-3

CDR3aa: CASSLTGRTSYEQYF
v_gene: TRBV5-5
abundance: once
j_gene: TRBJ2-7

CDR3aa: CASSSRTSSADTQYF
v_gene: TRBV7-9
abundance: -
j_gene: TRBJ2-3

CDR3aa: CASSYGRVRGEQYF
v_gene: TRBV13
abundance: -
j_gene: TRBJ2-7

CDR3aa: CASSPTGDSSYEQYF
v_gene: TRBV18
abundance: -
j_gene: TRBJ2-7

CDR3aa: CAISDPDTIYF
v_gene: TRBV10-3
abundance: few
j_gene: TRBJ1-3

CDR3aa: CASSWGGMGGTEAFF
v_gene: TRBV5-1
abundance: few
j_gene: TRBJ1-1

CDR3aa: CASSEFRGNSYNSPLHF
v_gene: TRBV25-1
abundance: few
j_gene: TRBJ1-6

CDR3aa: CASLSSYEQYF
v_gene: TRBV27
abundance: -
j_gene: -

CDR3aa: CASTLGRWATDTQYF
v_gene: TRBV9
abundance: -
j_gene: TRBJ2-3

CDR3aa: CASSVEQDSNQPQHF
v_gene: TRBV9
abundance: few
j_gene: TRBJ1-5

CDR3aa: CASSIRSVTGNTDTQYF
v_gene: TRBV19
abundance: -
j_gene: TRBJ2-3

CDR3aa: CASRLAGGLSKQFF
v_gene: TRBV21-1
abundance: once
j_gene: TRBJ2-1

CDR3aa: CASSGPGGTEAFF
v_gene: TRBV6-5
abundance: -
j_gene: TRBJ1-1

CDR3aa: CASSSDRVTTYEQYF
v_gene: TRBV11-2
abundance: -
j_gene: TRBJ2-7

CDR3aa: CASSIPGGPGNTIYF
v_gene: TRBV19
abundance: few
j_gene: TRBJ1-3

CDR3aa: CASSLVPGTNYEQYF
v_gene: TRBV27
abundance: -
j_gene: TRBJ2-7

CDR3aa: CASSDTSGRFDEQFF
v_gene: TRBV6-6
abundance: -
j_gene: TRBJ2-1

CDR3aa: CASSLSDRGGGYTF
v_gene: TRBV5-1
abundance: -
j_gene: TRBJ1-2

CDR3aa: CASSETGFFYEQYF
v_gene: TRBV13
abundance: -
j_gene: TRBJ2-7

CDR3aa: CASNRDSYEQYF
v_gene: TRBV7-2
abundance: -
j_gene: TRBJ2-7

CDR3aa: CASSITSGGGVKNIQYF
v_gene: TRBV9
abundance: -
j_gene: TRBJ2-4

CDR3aa: CASSPLKRTGNNEQFF
v_gene: TRBV14
abundance: -
j_gene: TRBJ2-1

CDR3aa: CASSLAGSYEQYF
v_gene: TRBV7-9
abundance: -
j_gene: TRBJ2-7

CDR3aa: CASSPTGGLGFF
v_gene: TRBV28
abundance: -
j_gene: TRBJ1-1

CDR3aa: CASSSWNSGAITGGYTF
v_gene: TRBV5-4
abundance: -
j_gene: TRBJ1-2

CDR3aa: CASSVAGLTYEQYF
v_gene: TRBV2
abundance: -
j_gene: TRBJ2-7

CDR3aa: CASSYQTDTEAFF
v_gene: TRBV6-5
abundance: -
j_gene: TRBJ1-1

CDR3aa: CASSPGLAGVISYEQYF
v_gene: TRBV14
abundance: few
j_gene: TRBJ2-7

CDR3aa: CASSNGDALGAINQPQHF
v_gene: TRBV5-4
abundance: -
j_gene: TRBJ1-5

CDR3aa: CASSSLTSVADTQYF
v_gene: TRBV5-5
abundance: -
j_gene: TRBJ2-3

CDR3aa: CASLRTSGSQETQYF
v_gene: TRBV5-1
abundance: -
j_gene: TRBJ2-5

CDR3aa: CASSTGQGHTEAFF
v_gene: TRBV5-1
abundance: -
j_gene: TRBJ1-1

CDR3aa: CASSQHGQGFEQYF
v_gene: TRBV4-1
abundance: few
j_gene: TRBJ2-7

CDR3aa: CASSQAGSGAQYF
v_gene: TRBV6-6
abundance: -
j_gene: TRBJ2-3

CDR3aa: CASSPTGDEQFF
v_gene: TRBV18
abundance: -
j_gene: TRBJ2-1

CDR3aa: CASSFGSSGGDTQYF
v_gene: TRBV5-1
abundance: -
j_gene: TRBJ2-3

CDR3aa: CASSQDGRLDNEQFF
v_gene: TRBV4-1
abundance: -
j_gene: TRBJ2-1

CDR3aa: CASSFGTEAFF
v_gene: TRBV27
abundance: -
j_gene: TRBJ1-1

CDR3aa: CASSSYGQGNYGYTF
v_gene: TRBV5-1
abundance: -
j_gene: TRBJ1-2

CDR3aa: CASSLVGTGVYGYTF
v_gene: TRBV13
abundance: -
j_gene: TRBJ1-2

CDR3aa: CASSLGVTGGSEQFF
v_gene: TRBV5-8
abundance: medium-sized
j_gene: TRBJ2-1

CDR3aa: CASSDRVWGYTF
v_gene: TRBV2
abundance: few
j_gene: TRBJ1-2

CDR3aa: CASSLDRGARGNEQFF
v_gene: TRBV5-1
abundance: -
j_gene: TRBJ2-1

CDR3aa: CSVEGGSGLSTDTQYF
v_gene: TRBV29-1
abundance: -
j_gene: TRBJ2-3

CDR3aa: CASSGEPGSDTQYF
v_gene: TRBV25-1
abundance: -
j_gene: TRBJ2-3